This T cell receptor beta chain was observed in a study of beta chain features in type 1 diabetes. Study-level results: The naive, central memory and Treg TCRB repertoires of patients appeared to be more similar to one another than those of healthy donors. High-TCR-expressing cells could be over-represented by cDNA sequencing. At VDJ recombination sites, type 1 diabetes patients had fewer insertions and more deleted nucleotides.

In regard to this clone: Its cognate antigen is unknown.

The authors reverse transcribed all of the isolated RNA, so sequencing captured expressed TCRB transcripts. Sequencing was performed with immunoSEQ multiplex PCR; in TCRdb, only in-frame clones are kept and a portion is missing. Found here are about 220,000 clones, approximately 10% of them singletons; the top ten hold less than 1.5%. The CDR3 is made up of 15 amino acids. V gave up 1 base and J gave up 7 bases; unmatched junction bases: 5. CDR1 and CDR2 (germline): SGHVS, FNYEAQ. Specimen: central memory CD4+ T cells from blood. The chain couples TRBV7-6 to TRBJ2-7; TRBD1 matches at 12 bases. This TCR derives from a young man in good health. CDR3 residues: CASSLEGQGAREQYF. The CDR3 DNA follows: TGTGCCAGCAGCTTAGAGGGACAGGGGGCGCGGGAGCAGTACTTC.